The 18 T cell receptor beta chains in this list originate from one sample, sequenced in a study of blood T cell repertoires in COVID-19 (dated by TCRdb to about 2020). Preparation of the library involved the immunoSEQ multiplex PCR assay. TCRdb limited this immuneACCESS table to in-frame rearrangements with V and J called. A share of clones is missing; checked studies link under half to unresolved V genes, and the rest is unexplained. Across this sample there are 300,000 to 400,000 clones, with 85% to 90% seen only once. The top ten constitute approximately 0.96% of the sample. Sequencing was performed on PBMCs or T cells enriched from blood (not recorded which). These receptors were obtained from a woman younger than 45 with acute COVID-19.

V and J are TRBV29-1 and TRBJ1-2; TRBD1 aligns across 10 bases. This CDR3 has 14 residues. V dropped 5 bases and J dropped 0; count of bases not matched to a gene: 3. Germline loops: CDR1 SQVTM, CDR2 ANQGSEA. The CDR3 DNA sequence: TGCAGCGTTAGGACAGGGGGATCTAACTATGGCTACACCTTC. Translation gives CSVRTGGSNYGYTF. The full variable domain, its missing parts supplied by reference TRBV29-1 and TRBJ1-2, is SAVISQKPSRDICQRGTSLTIQCQVDSQVTMMFWYRQQPGQSLTLIATANQGSEATYESGFVIDKFPISRPNLTFSTLTVSNMSPEDSSIYLCSVRTGGSNYGYTFGSGTRLTVV.

This chain uses TRBV5-6 with TRBJ2-3, with 8 nucleotides matching TRBD2. The J segment lost 4 bases and the V segment lost 3 bases, leaving 13 bases of the junction unmatched. The germline gives CDR1 SGHDT, CDR2 YYEEEE. The CDR3 totals 17 residues. CDR3 loop: CASSSYTFSGGADTQYF. CDR3 DNA sequence: TGTGCCAGCAGCTCGTACACTTTCTCGGGGGGGGCAGATACGCAGTATTTT.

The CDR3 DNA follows: TGTGCCAGCAGCGCGGGACCGCCGCCAGATACGCAGTATTTT. Protein sequence: CASSAGPPPDTQYF. J is TRBJ2-3 and V is TRBV5-5; tentative D call: TRBD2 (6 bases). V lost 4 bases and J 4 bases, leaving 13 bases between the germline ends. The CDR3 consists of 14 residues. CDR1 is SGHKS, CDR2 YYEKEE, per germline (reference sequence).

The chain links TRBV25-1 to TRBJ1-2, with 7 bases identical to TRBD1. The CDR3 length is 14 residues. Germline V gives CDR1 MGHDK, CDR2 SYGVNS. The trim removed 3 bases at V and 2 bases at J, leaving 3 bases unmatched. DNA for the CDR3: TGTGCCAGCAGTGATAGCAGGGGGAACTATGGCTACACCTTC. Encoded protein: CASSDSRGNYGYTF.

This chain joins TRBV5-1 and TRBJ2-7, with 11 positions matching TRBD2. CDR1 and CDR2 from the germline V gene are SGHRS and YFSETQ. This CDR3 spans 14 amino acids. V trimming: 4 bases; J trimming: 2 bases; junction bases outside the gene matches: 2. This CDR3 is CASSTSGGAYEQYF. The DNA of the CDR3 is TGCGCCAGCAGCACTAGCGGGGGAGCCTACGAGCAGTACTTC.

CDR3 sequence (DNA): TGTGCCAGCAGCCGGGGTTTGGTGGCGGGGGGCCCCTCCTACGAGCAGTACTTC. Protein sequence: CASSRGLVAGGPSYEQYF. The genes are TRBV3-1 (or the pseudogene TRBV3-2) and TRBJ2-7; 8 nucleotides line up with TRBD2. The length of the CDR3 is 18 residues. Trimming took 4 bases from V and 0 from J; bases not matched to a gene: 14. CDR1 is LGHDT and CDR2 is YNNKEL in the germline V gene (reference sequence).

The chain uses TRBV5-1 and TRBJ2-1, with 7 bases fitting TRBD2. This CDR3 has 20 amino acids. Germline V gene data show CDR1 as SGHRS and CDR2 as YFSETQ. Trimming at V came to 3 bases and at J to 0 bases, leaving 18 bases not matched to a gene. The CDR3 DNA is TGCGCCAGCAGCTCCTCCGGGCCAAACAGCGGGGCCCTCTCCTACAATGAGCAGTTCTTC. Its protein product is CASSSSGPNSGALSYNEQFF.

The CDR3 loop is CASSFYPKLANYGYTF. As DNA, the CDR3 is TGTGCCAGCAGCTTTTATCCGAAACTAGCGAACTATGGCTACACCTTC. This chain links TRBV7-8 with TRBJ1-2; D is unclear. The V gene's germline CDR1 is SGHVS and CDR2 FQNEAQ. The CDR3 contains 16 residues. Trimming took 3 bases from V and 2 from J, leaving 16 bases between them.

Only a few counts were recorded for this clone. The CDR3 reads CASSLFRDSGYTF. The CDR3 region has the DNA TGTGCCAGCAGCTTATTCCGCGATTCTGGCTACACCTTC. The genes are TRBV7-2 and TRBJ1-2; D not resolved. This CDR3 is built from 13 residues. V was shortened by 2 bases and J by 7 bases, with 11 bases between the two germline ends. From germline, CDR1 is SGHTA and CDR2 FQGNSA.

For the CDR3, the DNA is TGCACCGTAGCCGGGACAGCGAACACCGGGGAGCTGTTTTTT. It encodes CTVAGTANTGELFF. The chain uses TRBV29-1 and TRBJ2-2; TRBD1 agrees at 7 bases. The length of the CDR3 is 14 residues. The germline V gene encodes CDR1 SQVTM and CDR2 ANQGSEA.

The genes are TRBV24-1 and TRBJ1-5; D remains ambiguous. Germline V gene data show CDR1 as KGHDR and CDR2 as SFDVKD. The CDR3 totals 13 residues. V lost 3 bases and J lost 8, with 10 bases in between. CDR3 DNA sequence: TGTGCCACCAGTGATACTAGCTGGGAGCCCCAGCATTTT. Amino acid sequence: CATSDTSWEPQHF.

The chain couples TRBV5-1 to TRBJ2-5; 7 bases fit TRBD2. Trimming at V came to 3 bases and at J to 2 bases, leaving 22 bases not matched to a gene. Germline V lookup: CDR1 SGHRS, CDR2 YFSETQ. The CDR3 covers 20 residues. CDR3 sequence (DNA): TGCGCCAGCAGCTCGAACTTGTTAATTTCTAGCGGCGTACTACAAGAGACCCAGTACTTC. Its translation is CASSSNLLISSGVLQETQYF.

This sequence joins TRBV12-5 and TRBJ2-3; D might be TRBD1 (7 bases). V lost 0 bases, J lost 2 bases, and 12 bases lay in between. The CDR3 is 16 residues long. Germline lookup yields CDR1 LGHNT and CDR2 FRNRAP. As DNA, the CDR3 is TGTGCTAGTGGTTTGGTGGGCAGGGGGGTCACAGATACGCAGTATTTT. Translating gives CASGLVGRGVTDTQYF.

The rearrangement uses TRBV2 and TRBJ1-2; D possibly corresponds to TRBD1 (6 bases). The germline CDR1 and CDR2 sequences are SNHLY and FYNNEI. This CDR3 is 13 amino acids long. Trimming took off 6 bases at V and 8 bases at J, with 16 bases between the two ends. CDR3 DNA sequence: TGTGCCAGCAGAGCGGACAGCCGTATGGGCTACACCTTC. Translation gives CASRADSRMGYTF.

The chain employs TRBV5-6 and TRBJ1-2, with 9 positions matching TRBD1. Germline CDR1 and CDR2: SGHDT and YYEEEE. There are 15 residues in the CDR3. The junction had 6 bases not matched to a gene; V was cut back by 2 bases and J by 4 bases. The CDR3 region has the DNA TGTGCCAGCAGCTTTCCGGGACAGGGAACCTATGGCTACACCTTC. It is translated as CASSFPGQGTYGYTF.

The chain is built from TRBV6-1 and TRBJ1-3; 8 bases fit TRBD1. With 2 bases clipped from V and 0 bases from J, the junction kept 6 bases outside the gene matches. Germline values: CDR1 MNHNS, CDR2 SASEGT. The CDR3 runs to 17 residues. CDR3 amino acids: CASSERTGGYSGNTIYF. CDR3 bases: TGTGCCAGCAGTGAAAGAACAGGGGGATACTCTGGAAACACCATATATTTT.

This CDR3 reads CASAPGLLYEQYF. The CDR3 DNA reads TGTGCCAGCGCCCCGGGACTACTTTACGAGCAGTACTTC. The chain joins TRBV4-2 to TRBJ2-7; 7 bases line up with TRBD2. CDR1 and CDR2 from the germline V gene are LGHNA and YNFKEQ. V lost 8 bases, J lost 4 bases, and 8 bases stayed unmatched. This CDR3 is 13 amino acids long.

CDR3 in DNA: TGTGCCAGCAGCCGGGCATTTGAAAAACTGTTTTTT. This encodes CASSRAFEKLFF. The rearrangement links TRBV3-1 (or the pseudogene TRBV3-2) to TRBJ1-4; D is uncertain. The CDR3 runs 12 residues. The germline V gene encodes CDR1 LGHDT and CDR2 YNNKEL (reference sequence). V was pared by 4 bases and J by 7 bases, with 7 bases between.